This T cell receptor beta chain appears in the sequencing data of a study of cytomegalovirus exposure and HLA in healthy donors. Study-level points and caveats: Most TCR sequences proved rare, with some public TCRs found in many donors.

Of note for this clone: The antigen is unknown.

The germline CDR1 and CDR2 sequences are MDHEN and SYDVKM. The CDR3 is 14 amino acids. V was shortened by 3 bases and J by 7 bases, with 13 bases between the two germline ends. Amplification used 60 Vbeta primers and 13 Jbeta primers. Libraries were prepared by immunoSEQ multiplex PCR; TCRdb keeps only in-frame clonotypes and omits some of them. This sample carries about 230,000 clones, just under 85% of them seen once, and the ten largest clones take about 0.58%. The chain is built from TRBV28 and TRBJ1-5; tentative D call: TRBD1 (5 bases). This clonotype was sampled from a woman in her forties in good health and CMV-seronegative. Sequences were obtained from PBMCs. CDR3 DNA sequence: TGTGCCAGCAGTTTGGATTCAGGGCGGCAGCCCCAGCATTTT. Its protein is CASSLDSGRQPQHF.